The 25 T cell receptor beta chains presented below share a single source sample, sequenced in a study of shared clonotypes between healthy human individuals. Assay used: immunoSEQ multiplex PCR; TCRdb lists only in-frame clones, some missing. Of about 1.1 million clones detected, more than 75% appear once; the ten largest clones hold 0.5% to 0.6%. Sequenced sample: memory CD4+ T cells from PBMCs. The subset was: CD45RA-negative fraction. Receptor source: a man aged 18 to 29 in good health. Some clones in this sample may be carry-over from other donors' samples.

In DNA, the CDR3 is TGTGCCAGCAGTTTGGGGGACCACCTAGAAGCTTTCTTT. It codes for CASSLGDHLEAFF. The rearrangement links TRBV28 to TRBJ1-1; TRBD1 is a possible D gene (5 bases). The CDR3 consists of 13 residues. V was trimmed by 3 bases and J by 8 bases, leaving 13 bases between them. The germline V gene has CDR1 MDHEN and CDR2 SYDVKM.

In this sample, this clone turned up once. The rearrangement links TRBV10-2 to TRBJ2-5; maybe TRBD1 (6 bases). Germline V gives CDR1 WSHSY, CDR2 SAAADI. The CDR3 has 16 amino acids. Trimming removed 0 bases at V and 1 base at J, with 12 bases between. CDR3 amino acids: CASSESVAGVQETQYF. The CDR3 region has the DNA TGCGCCAGCAGTGAGTCAGTGGCAGGGGTCCAAGAGACCCAGTACTTC.

This clone was detected only once. This sequence joins TRBV5-6 and TRBJ2-3, with 11 positions matching TRBD2. After removal of 3 bases from V and 4 bases from J, the junction contained 13 bases not matched to a gene. The CDR3 runs to 18 residues. Germline assignment: CDR1 SGHDT and CDR2 YYEEEE. The CDR3 protein is CASSSMTSGAIAADTQYF. The CDR3 DNA reads TGTGCCAGCAGCTCCATGACTAGCGGGGCGATAGCGGCAGATACGCAGTATTTT.

The chain carries TRBV10-2 and TRBJ1-5, with no clear D. V lost 3 bases, J lost 5 bases, and 8 bases lay in between. This CDR3 spans 13 amino acids. CDR1 and CDR2 from the germline V gene are WSHSY and SAAADI. The chain's CDR3 is CASSEVRDQPQHF. The CDR3 coding sequence is TGCGCCAGCAGTGAAGTTCGAGATCAGCCCCAGCATTTT.

This clone has only a few counts. The rearrangement joins TRBV5-3 to TRBJ2-5; possibly TRBD2 for D (6 bases). TRBV5-3 is given ORF status, its function remaining uncertain. The CDR3 has 14 amino acids. Trimming shortened V by 4 bases and J by 2 bases, and 12 bases separated the two germline ends. CDR3 amino acids: CARSQSGSQETQYF. In DNA form, the CDR3 reads TGTGCCAGAAGCCAAAGCGGGTCACAAGAGACCCAGTACTTC.

This clone was recorded a few times. The chain recombines TRBV7-2 with TRBJ2-1; D may correspond to TRBD1 or TRBD2 (5 bases each). CDR1 is SGHTA and CDR2 is FQGNSA in the germline V gene. The V end was cut by 6 bases, the J end by 8 bases, with 14 bases between. This CDR3 region has 13 residues. CDR3 in DNA: TGTGCCAGCAGTTATGGGGACGGTTATGAGCAGTTCTTC. It encodes CASSYGDGYEQFF.

The V and J genes are TRBV7-3 and TRBJ2-2; TRBD2 is a possible D gene (6 bases). The CDR3 loop spans 15 amino acids. Germline CDR1 is SGHTA and CDR2 is FQGTGA. V was cut by 5 bases and J by 5 bases, with 15 bases left in between. The CDR3 loop reads CASSISSAGTGELFF. DNA of the CDR3: TGTGCCAGCAGCATCTCTAGCGCCGGGACCGGGGAGCTGTTTTTT.

The chain joins TRBV11-2 to TRBJ1-2, with D unresolved. Germline V gene data show CDR1 as SGHAT and CDR2 as FQNNGV. This CDR3 is 16 amino acids long. Trimming shortened V by 4 bases and J by 5 bases, and 20 bases separated the two germline ends. This CDR3 is CASSSPRTSRTYGYTF. CDR3 coding DNA: TGTGCCAGCAGCTCCCCTCGGACGTCCAGGACGTATGGCTACACCTTC.

The chain joins TRBV5-1 to TRBJ2-3; D is possibly TRBD2 (5 bases). The CDR3 has 14 residues. In germline, CDR1 is SGHRS, CDR2 YFSETQ. V lost 3 bases and J 6 bases, leaving 14 bases between the germline ends. The chain's CDR3 is CASSSRALLDTQYF. CDR3 sequence (DNA): TGCGCCAGCAGCTCGCGGGCCCTCCTGGATACGCAGTATTTT.

This clone was counted only a few times. This is likely a read error, given that the CDR3 carries no conserved phenylalanine or tryptophan at its end. The rearrangement links TRBV2 to TRBJ1-1; 10 positions match TRBD1. Per the germline V gene, CDR1 is SNHLY and CDR2 is FYNNEI. CDR3 length equals 15 residues. The V segment lost 2 bases and the J segment 6 bases; nucleotides outside the gene matches: 6. This CDR3 reads CASSEWDRGSPEAFS. The CDR3 nucleotides are TGTGCCAGCAGTGAATGGGACAGGGGCTCTCCTGAAGCTTTCTCT.

The rearrangement uses TRBV6-5 and TRBJ2-5; D unclear. CDR3 size: 13 residues. With 0 bases removed from V and 4 bases from J, the gap between germline ends came to 6 bases. Germline V gene sequence: CDR1 MNHEY, CDR2 SVGAGI. Written as DNA, the CDR3 is TGTGCCAGCAGTTACTCGCCGCGAGAGACCCAGTACTTC. It yields the protein CASSYSPRETQYF.

The sample holds one count of this clone. The CDR3 nucleotides read TGTGCCAGCAGCCCGTGGTCAGGGGTAAATGAGCAGTTCTTC. Residues: CASSPWSGVNEQFF. The rearrangement links TRBV5-4 to TRBJ2-1; weak D call: TRBD1 (6 bases). Deletions cut 4 bases from V and 7 bases from J, with 15 bases between. Germline CDR1 and CDR2: SGHNT and YYREEE (reference sequence). The CDR3 has 14 residues.

V gene TRBV19 combines with J gene TRBJ2-1; a possible D gene is TRBD2 (6 bases). The CDR3 sequence is 16 residues long. Germline V gene sequence: CDR1 LNHDA, CDR2 SQIVND (reference sequence). With 7 bases removed from V and 8 bases from J, the gap between germline ends came to 24 bases. This chain's CDR3 is CASTYRPGLAVDEQFF. Written as DNA, the CDR3 is TGTGCCAGTACTTATAGACCGGGACTCGCTGTGGATGAGCAGTTCTTC.

The chain uses TRBV7-9 and TRBJ1-1, with 10 bases that match TRBD1. Germline CDR1 SEHNR, CDR2 FQNEAQ (reference sequence). J lost 3 bases, V lost 5 bases, and 3 bases had no gene match. The CDR3 runs to 14 residues. CDR3 sequence: CASSQGQGHTEAFF. DNA of the CDR3: TGTGCCAGCAGCCAGGGACAGGGGCACACTGAAGCTTTCTTT.

This clone was recorded a few times. The chain carries TRBV29-1 and TRBJ2-2, with D uncertain. V lost 6 bases to trimming and J lost 2 bases, with 10 bases between them. This CDR3 has 13 amino acids. Per the germline V gene, CDR1 is SQVTM and CDR2 is ANQGSEA. CDR3 sequence: CSVVESNTGELFF. CDR3 nucleotides: TGCAGCGTGGTAGAGTCCAACACCGGGGAGCTGTTTTTT.

The chain joins TRBV18 to TRBJ1-5; 8 bases line up with TRBD1. Germline V gene data show CDR1 as KGHSH and CDR2 as LQKENI. The V and J ends lost 4 bases and 1 base, in that order; junction bases with no gene match: 3. The CDR3 is 15 residues long. The CDR3 nucleotides are TGTGCCAGCTCACTTGGACAGGGAAGCAATCAGCCCCAGCATTTT. Residues: CASSLGQGSNQPQHF.

Turning to this clone: Different DNA sequences within this sample yield the same CDR3. The chain combines TRBV5-1 with TRBJ2-2; 9 bases fit TRBD2. Unmatched junction bases numbered 10, after V lost 5 bases and J lost 5 bases. Germline V lookup: CDR1 SGHRS, CDR2 YFSETQ. The CDR3 extends over 16 amino acids. CDR3 loop: CASSLREGPGTGELFF. CDR3 sequence (DNA): TGCGCCAGCAGTTTGCGGGAGGGCCCGGGGACCGGGGAGCTGTTTTTT.

Turning to this clone: A much larger clone lies a single base off, so this may be a read error. The same CDR3 can be traced to other DNA sequences in this sample. This chain connects TRBV25-1 to TRBJ2-3; D gene unclear. The CDR3 contains 12 residues. V lost 5 bases, J lost 1 base, and 4 bases lay in between. Per the germline V gene, CDR1 is MGHDK and CDR2 is SYGVNS. The CDR3 spells CASSPGTDTQYF. The CDR3 coding sequence is TGTGCCAGCAGTCCCGGCACAGATACGCAGTATTTT.

The chain has TRBV2 and TRBJ2-1; 10 nucleotides match TRBD2. The CDR3 extends over 16 amino acids. Germline V lookup: CDR1 SNHLY, CDR2 FYNNEI. With 6 bases clipped from V and 4 bases from J, the junction kept 9 bases outside the gene matches. The CDR3: CASSPRLAGVYNEQFF. In DNA, the CDR3 is TGTGCCAGCAGCCCCCGCCTAGCGGGAGTTTACAATGAGCAGTTCTTC.

V usage is TRBV19 and J usage is TRBJ2-7; D is possibly TRBD1 (7 bases). The CDR3 sequence is 14 residues long. V was clipped by 6 bases and J by 9 bases, with 21 bases between them. Germline CDR1 LNHDA, CDR2 SQIVND (reference sequence). The CDR3 region is CASSPVRGDIRQYF. For the CDR3, the DNA is TGTGCCAGTAGCCCCGTCAGGGGGGACATAAGGCAGTACTTC. Filled out from reference TRBV19 and TRBJ2-7, the complete variable domain reads DGGITQSPKYLFRKEGQNVTLSCEQNLNHDAMYWYRQDPGQGLRLIYYSQIVNDFQKGDIAEGYSVSREKKESFPLTVTSAQKNPTAFYLCASSPVRGDIRQYFGPGTRLTVT.

This sequence joins TRBV2 and TRBJ2-7, with unresolved D. The germline V and J ends were trimmed by 3 bases and 2 bases, with 11 bases remaining between them. Germline loops: CDR1 SNHLY, CDR2 FYNNEI. The CDR3 is 14 amino acids. CDR3 residues: CASSDQGRAYEQYF. The CDR3 region has the DNA TGTGCCAGCAGTGATCAAGGACGGGCCTACGAGCAGTACTTC.

The J gene is TRBJ1-6, the V gene TRBV5-1; D gene uncertain. This CDR3 is 15 amino acids long. V lost 5 bases and J 4 bases, leaving 13 bases between the germline ends. Germline V gives CDR1 SGHRS, CDR2 YFSETQ. CDR3 sequence (DNA): TGCGCCAGCAGGACGGACGACTTTTATAATTCACCCCTCCACTTT. Amino acid sequence: CASRTDDFYNSPLHF.

The V call is TRBV27, the J call TRBJ2-3; D might be TRBD2 (6 bases). The V and J ends lost 7 bases and 6 bases respectively, with 17 bases between them. This CDR3 contains 14 residues. Germline CDR1 MNHEY, CDR2 SMNVEV (reference sequence). The CDR3 DNA is TGTGCCAGCACCCGGGCCGGGGGTGGGGATACGCAGTATTTT. It codes for CASTRAGGGDTQYF.

The chain carries TRBV11-3 and TRBJ1-2, with D unclear. The germline gives CDR1 SGHNT, CDR2 YENEEA. CDR3 length equals 18 residues. Trimming left V 5 bases short and J 7 bases short, with 29 bases between. The CDR3 protein is CASSTRIKRESYGFGYTF. The CDR3 coding sequence is TGTGCCAGCAGCACACGGATAAAACGGGAATCCTATGGCTTTGGCTACACCTTC.

The V and J genes are TRBV6-1 and TRBJ2-6; 12 bases line up with TRBD1. Looked up from germline, CDR1 is MNHNS and CDR2 is SASEGT. V lost 2 bases and J lost 2; bases outside the gene matches: 4. The length of the CDR3 is 18 residues. Written as DNA, the CDR3 is TGTGCCAGCAGTGAAAGGGGACAGGGGGCAGCTGGGGCCAACGTCCTGACTTTC. Its translation: CASSERGQGAAGANVLTF.